This TCR beta chain was profiled in a study of control samples from healthy donors and cancer patients (dated by TCRdb to the early 2020s). Library construction relied on the immunoSEQ multiplex PCR assay. The table comes from immuneACCESS by way of TCRdb, which keeps in-frame sequences with V and J called. Part of the clones is missing from these tables; in studies checked, under half for an unresolved V gene and the rest for unknown reasons. Recorded for this sample are 85,000 to 95,000 clones; approximately 89% of them occurred a single time. The ten largest clones add up to nearly 0.95% of the sample. Trimming at the junction amounts to 0 bases on V and 0 bases on J, and the germline ends lie 7 bases apart. The CDR3 covers 15 residues, taking in both the cysteine and the phenylalanine. The kept DNA is CDR3 alone, 45 bases in frame from the first base. As encoded in the germline V gene, CDR1 is SGHDT while CDR2 is YYEEEE.

About this clone: Its antigen has not been determined. Nothing much larger sits one base from this clone, and base qualities are not available.

In this chain, TRBV5-6 is recombined with TRBJ1-3, with no reliable assignment of the D segment. Material: blood. This receptor was taken from a woman aged 25 to 39 in good health. The nucleotide sequence reads as follows: TGTGCCAGCAGCTTGGAGAGCCGCTCTGGAAACACCATATATTTT. Its protein is CASSLESRSGNTIYF.